Below, 17 T cell receptor beta chains from the same sample are listed, as sequenced in a study of identical twins. TCRdb re-derived calls from the 5' RACE reads in MiXCR, one entry per CDR3 protein. Altogether around 1.7 million distinct CDR3 sequences are present, around 33% being singletons, with the ten largest covering around 0.3%. The specimen sequenced was cord blood. These receptors came from a newborn girl in good health.

This clonotype was found many times. The rearrangement uses TRBV29-1 and TRBJ2-7; 7 bases are a match to TRBD2. The CDR3 is made up of 13 amino acids. Per germline, CDR1 SQVTM and CDR2 ANQGSEA. Losses at the gene ends were 4 bases for V and 2 bases for J; bases not matched to a gene: 5. The CDR3 here is CSVGGGRAYEQYF. CDR3 bases: TGCAGCGTTGGAGGCGGGAGAGCCTACGAGCAGTACTTC.

This clonotype turned up a few times. The chain uses TRBV29-1 and TRBJ2-7, with D possibly matching TRBD1 (6 bases). The CDR3 has 15 residues. V lost 4 bases and J 0 bases, leaving 16 bases between the germline ends. Germline V lookup: CDR1 SQVTM, CDR2 ANQGSEA. Written as DNA, the CDR3 is TGCAGCGTTGCCAGACTCTCGGGACACTCCTACGAGCAGTACTTC. Amino acids: CSVARLSGHSYEQYF.

The chain recombines TRBV28 with TRBJ1-4; TRBD1 matches 8 bases. Looked up from germline, CDR1 is MDHEN and CDR2 is SYDVKM. The CDR3 is 18 amino acids. V was clipped by 1 base and J by 8 bases; unmatched bases: 15. CDR3 nucleotide sequence: TGTGCCAGCAGTTTATTGCTGGAACCGGGGACAGGAGGGGAAAAACTGTTTTTT. This sequence encodes CASSLLLEPGTGGEKLFF.

V gene TRBV3-1 combines with J gene TRBJ1-2; TRBD1 aligns across 7 bases. Trimming cost V 2 bases and J 4 bases; bases outside gene matches: 7. The germline V gene has CDR1 LGHDT and CDR2 YNNKEL (reference sequence). CDR3 length equals 15 residues. The chain's CDR3 is CASSQNFDRAYGYTF. Here the CDR3 DNA reads TGTGCCAGCAGCCAAAATTTCGACAGGGCCTATGGCTACACCTTC.

This clonotype was recorded at least ten times. The chain joins TRBV28 to TRBJ2-7; D is tentatively TRBD1 or TRBD2 (5 bases each). Germline V gene data show CDR1 as MDHEN and CDR2 as SYDVKM. The CDR3 has 15 amino acids. With 3 bases removed from V and 2 bases from J, the gap between germline ends came to 14 bases. The CDR3 sequence: CASSLAPTGPYEQYF. CDR3 sequence (DNA): TGTGCCAGCAGTTTGGCCCCCACGGGACCCTACGAGCAGTACTTC.

J is TRBJ2-1 and V is TRBV7-9; 8 nucleotides line up with TRBD2. The CDR3 runs 17 residues. The junction had 8 bases not matched to a gene; V was cut back by 4 bases and J by 0 bases. The germline CDR1 and CDR2 sequences are SEHNR and FQNEAQ (reference sequence). CDR3 in amino acids: CASSSRSAGGSYNEQFF. Here the CDR3 DNA reads TGTGCCAGCAGCTCGCGGTCCGCGGGGGGCTCCTACAATGAGCAGTTCTTC.

This clonotype was picked up many times. J is TRBJ2-7 and V is TRBV3-1; D ambiguous. The CDR3 is 13 residues long. The V gene lost 1 base and the J gene lost 3 bases, with 7 bases spanning the gap. Germline V gene sequence: CDR1 LGHDT, CDR2 YNNKEL (reference sequence). The CDR3 spells CASSQGQIYEQYF. As DNA, the CDR3 is TGTGCCAGCAGCCAAGGACAAATCTACGAGCAGTACTTC.

This clonotype was seen only once. This chain connects TRBV27 to TRBJ2-3; TRBD1 matches 9 bases. Looked up from germline, CDR1 is MNHEY and CDR2 is SMNVEV (reference sequence). V was clipped by 0 bases and J by 4 bases; unmatched bases: 14. This CDR3 comprises 19 residues. The CDR3, as DNA: TGTGCCAGCAGTTTATCACCTCTCTTCGACAGGGGGGAAGCAGATACGCAGTATTTT. It encodes CASSLSPLFDRGEADTQYF.

In this sample, this clonotype turned up a few times. The genes are TRBV6-6 and TRBJ1-1; D gene ambiguous. Trimming removed 5 bases from V and 5 bases from J, with 18 bases in between. Germline loops: CDR1 MNHNY, CDR2 SVGAGI (reference sequence). CDR3 length equals 15 residues. The DNA for the CDR3 is TGTGCCAGCAGTAACCCCCGGGCTACGAGGACTGAAGCTTTCTTT. Protein sequence: CASSNPRATRTEAFF.

Note on this clonotype: A far larger clone is one nucleotide away, so this likely arose from a read error. The chain joins TRBV28 to TRBJ1-2; no firm D call. This CDR3 comprises 13 residues. Germline CDR1 reads MDHEN; CDR2 reads SYDVKM. CDR3 sequence: CASSLSTNYGCTF. CDR3 nucleotides: TGTGCCAGCAGTTTAAGTACCAACTATGGCTGCACCTTC.

This chain links TRBV4-1 with TRBJ2-5, with D tentatively TRBD1 (5 bases). The germline V and J ends were trimmed by 6 bases and 11 bases, with 28 bases remaining between them. This CDR3 has 16 amino acids. Germline CDR1 is MGHRA and CDR2 is YSYEKL. DNA for the CDR3: TGCGCCAGCAGTCGGGTTCTTCTTGGCGAGGACAATGAGCAGTACTTC. This codes for CASSRVLLGEDNEQYF.

The table lists this clonotype with a few counts. This rearrangement joins TRBV6-1 to TRBJ2-3; D uncertain. Trimming pared 7 bases from V and 0 bases from J, leaving 11 bases between. The CDR3 is made up of 14 amino acids. Germline V gene lookup returns CDR1 MNHNS and CDR2 SASEGT. In DNA form, the CDR3 reads TGTGCCAGCAAAACAGCCCGCAGCACAGATACGCAGTATTTT. Residues: CASKTARSTDTQYF.

This clonotype was found once. V is TRBV24-1 and J is TRBJ2-2; D is perhaps TRBD2 (5 bases). The CDR3 contains 16 residues. V was trimmed by 8 bases and J by 2 bases, leaving 17 bases between them. Germline V lookup: CDR1 KGHDR, CDR2 SFDVKD. CDR3 sequence (DNA): TGTGCCACCACTGAGGGTTTTCATAACAACACCGGGGAGCTGTTTTTT. Translation: CATTEGFHNNTGELFF.

This clonotype was picked up many times. This chain connects TRBV27 to TRBJ2-5; 7 bases line up with TRBD2. J lost 4 bases, V lost 0 bases, and 2 bases had no gene match. CDR1 MNHEY and CDR2 SMNVEV come from the germline V gene (reference sequence). CDR3 length equals 14 residues. The CDR3 region is CASSLSASGETQYF. CDR3 coding DNA: TGTGCCAGCAGTTTATCGGCTAGCGGAGAGACCCAGTACTTC.

This clonotype appeared a few times. J is TRBJ1-1 and V is TRBV13; D is uncertain. The germline CDR1 and CDR2 sequences are PRHDT and FYEKMQ (reference sequence). The CDR3 is made up of 13 amino acids. V lost 0 bases to trimming and J lost 5 bases, with 7 bases between them. Here the CDR3 DNA reads TGTGCCAGCAGCTTAGGGGCGCAGACTGAAGCTTTCTTT. Its protein is CASSLGAQTEAFF.

The chain couples TRBV6-2 or TRBV6-3 to TRBJ2-7, with D possibly being TRBD2 (6 bases). The CDR3 loop spans 15 amino acids. Germline assignment: CDR1 MNHEY and CDR2 SVGEGT. The ends were cut back, 6 bases at V and 2 bases at J, with 17 bases in the middle. The CDR3 DNA reads TGTGCCAGCAGGGAGCGGGCCCAGTCGACCTACGAGCAGTACTTC. Amino acids: CASRERAQSTYEQYF.

V and J are TRBV11-2 and TRBJ2-4; TRBD1 might be the D (5 bases). The end of the DNA fits TRBJ2-7 better, so the J call may be wrong. The CDR3 is 15 residues long. The germline gives CDR1 SGHAT, CDR2 FQNNGV. The CDR3 DNA is TGTGCCAGCAGCTTAGATCGTCCAGGGTTATACGAGCAGTACTTC. It codes for CASSLDRPGLYEQYF.